Below are 7 T cell receptor beta chains sequenced from a single sample in a study of T cell changes during pregnancy in multiple sclerosis. Method: immunoSEQ multiplex PCR; TCRdb's copy keeps in-frame clones and lacks some. The sample holds fewer than 75,000 clones, roughly nine tenths seen once. This specimen consisted of peripheral blood, obtained in the second trimester of pregnancy. These receptors came from a female donor with multiple sclerosis, enrolled in a pregnancy study.

The V call is TRBV9, the J call TRBJ2-7; possible D gene TRBD2, 6 bases. The germline CDR1 and CDR2 sequences are SGDLS and YYNGEE. Trimming removed 6 bases from V and 1 base from J, with 20 bases in between. The CDR3 totals 16 residues. In nucleotides, the CDR3 is TGTGCCAGCAATTCACCCGGCGGGGAGATTTCCTACGAGCAGTACTTC. It specifies CASNSPGGEISYEQYF.

CDR3 in amino acids: CASSQDEGSSVYGYTF. In nucleotides, the CDR3 is TGCGCCAGCAGCCAAGACGAGGGTTCGTCCGTCTATGGCTACACCTTC. This chain connects TRBV4-1 to TRBJ1-2; D not certain. Germline V gene sequence: CDR1 MGHRA, CDR2 YSYEKL. The CDR3 has 16 residues. The V end was cut by 0 bases, the J end by 4 bases, with 15 bases between.

The gene calls are TRBV27 and TRBJ1-5; no firm D call. The CDR3 is made up of 13 amino acids. The germline CDR1 and CDR2 sequences are MNHEY and SMNVEV (reference sequence). Trimming removed 8 bases from V and 3 bases from J, with 11 bases in between. This CDR3 reads CASRGGNNQPQHF. DNA for the CDR3: TGTGCCAGCCGCGGCGGTAACAATCAGCCCCAGCATTTT.

A word on this clone: Distinct nucleotide sequences in the sample also encode this CDR3. This chain uses TRBV7-8 with TRBJ1-3; perhaps TRBD1 as D (6 bases). The V end was cut by 5 bases, the J end by 2 bases, with 13 bases between. CDR1 and CDR2 (germline): SGHVS, FQNEAQ. The CDR3 extends over 15 amino acids. CDR3 in amino acids: CASSVLQGAGNTIYF. DNA for the CDR3: TGTGCCAGCAGCGTACTACAGGGTGCTGGAAACACCATATATTTT.

The chain employs TRBV30 and TRBJ1-1, with D possibly being TRBD1 (5 bases). Trimming cost V 5 bases and J 0 bases, with 22 bases left between them. This CDR3 has 17 amino acids. Germline CDR1 is GTSNPN and CDR2 is SVGIG (reference sequence). Here the CDR3 DNA reads TGTGCCTGGGGAGGTGGGCGGGGGGTTCTCCTGAACACTGAAGCTTTCTTT. Its translation is CAWGGGRGVLLNTEAFF.

This clone has a handful of counts. The chain uses TRBV29-1 and TRBJ2-3; 11 bases agree with TRBD2. The CDR3 spans 13 residues. In germline, CDR1 is SQVTM, CDR2 ANQGSEA. Trimming removed 7 bases from V and 2 bases from J; junction bases left unmatched: 2. Here the CDR3 DNA reads TGCAGCGCGACTAGCGGGACCACAGATACGCAGTATTTT. Translating gives CSATSGTTDTQYF.

The chain couples TRBV5-1 to TRBJ2-1; no reliable D call. The CDR3 runs 15 residues. Germline V lookup: CDR1 SGHRS, CDR2 YFSETQ. V was trimmed by 0 bases and J by 8 bases, leaving 15 bases between them. For the CDR3, the DNA is TGCGCCAGCAGCTTGGCTGGAAGAGTTCGGGATGAGCAGTTCTTC. It codes for CASSLAGRVRDEQFF.